This is a list of T cell receptor beta chains from one sample in a study of vaccination and CD4 T cells after COVID-19. From the PCR reads, TCRdb called clonotypes with MiXCR, one entry per CDR3 protein. The sample lists around 25,000 distinct CDR3 sequences; approximately 40% were seen once. These receptors' antigens are unknown. What was sequenced was CD4+ T cells from blood, cultured in vitro. The receptor source for this set is a human donor who had recovered from COVID-19. CDR3s include the opening cysteine and the closing phenylalanine or tryptophan. A D gene is named only where the DNA matches it firmly. Expanded clones are given a class, and other clones once, few, many or no size at all.

cdr3_aa: CASSPRGGWNYGYTF
cdr3_nt: TGTGCCAGCAGTCCTCGCGGGGGGTGGAACTATGGCTACACCTTC
d_call: .
clone_size: few
v_call: TRBV6-1
j_call: TRBJ1-2

cdr3_aa: CASSLSGRPGEQFF
cdr3_nt: TGTGCCAGCAGCTTATCGGGACGTCCGGGTGAGCAGTTCTTC
d_call: .
clone_size: few
v_call: TRBV7-6
j_call: TRBJ2-1

cdr3_aa: CASSRIRPPGGASYEQYF
cdr3_nt: TGTGCCAGCAGTCGAATAAGGCCCCCGGGGGGGGCTTCCTACGAGCAGTACTTC
d_call: TRBD2
clone_size: .
v_call: TRBV6-1
j_call: TRBJ2-7

cdr3_aa: CSARLLHSGNTIYF
cdr3_nt: TGCAGTGCTAGACTGCTGCACTCTGGAAACACCATATATTTT
d_call: .
clone_size: .
v_call: TRBV20-1
j_call: TRBJ1-3

cdr3_aa: CASSTSHEGGYSYEQYF
cdr3_nt: TGTGCCAGTAGTACCTCCCATGAGGGCGGATACTCCTACGAGCAGTACTTC
d_call: .
clone_size: .
v_call: TRBV19
j_call: TRBJ2-7

cdr3_aa: CASTARSRLTDTQYF
cdr3_nt: TGTGCCAGCACCGCTAGATCGAGACTCACAGATACGCAGTATTTT
d_call: .
clone_size: few
v_call: TRBV6-1
j_call: TRBJ2-3

cdr3_aa: CASTLLGSATEAFF
cdr3_nt: TGTGCCAGCACCCTCCTGGGATCAGCCACTGAAGCTTTCTTT
d_call: .
clone_size: few
v_call: TRBV6-1
j_call: TRBJ1-1

cdr3_aa: CASSWDRGYEQYF
cdr3_nt: TGTGCCAGCAGCTGGGACAGGGGCTACGAGCAGTACTTC
d_call: TRBD1
clone_size: .
v_call: TRBV7-6
j_call: TRBJ2-7

cdr3_aa: CAISGTPTGDREQYF
cdr3_nt: TGTGCCATCAGCGGAACACCGACAGGGGATCGCGAGCAGTACTTC
d_call: TRBD1
clone_size: few
v_call: TRBV10-3
j_call: TRBJ2-7

cdr3_aa: CASSLRDRAYEQYF
cdr3_nt: TGTGCCAGCAGCTTGAGGGACAGGGCTTACGAGCAGTACTTC
d_call: TRBD1
clone_size: once
v_call: TRBV7-2
j_call: TRBJ2-7

cdr3_aa: CASSPGLAGATDTQYF
cdr3_nt: TGTGCCAGCAGTCCCGGCCTAGCGGGGGCCACAGATACGCAGTATTTT
d_call: TRBD2
clone_size: .
v_call: TRBV6-1
j_call: TRBJ2-3

cdr3_aa: CASIPPGSGTQYF
cdr3_nt: TGTGCCAGCATCCCCCCCGGTTCTGGAACGCAGTATTTT
d_call: .
clone_size: large
v_call: TRBV12-3/TRBV12-4
j_call: TRBJ2-3

cdr3_aa: CASSLVVSGSRQETQYF
cdr3_nt: TGTGCCAGCAGCTTAGTTGTAAGCGGGAGTCGGCAAGAGACCCAGTACTTC
d_call: TRBD2
clone_size: few
v_call: TRBV7-6
j_call: TRBJ2-5

cdr3_aa: CATSREQVTGLNTEAFF
cdr3_nt: TGTGCCACCAGCAGAGAACAGGTAACAGGGTTAAACACTGAAGCTTTCTTT
d_call: .
clone_size: few
v_call: TRBV15
j_call: TRBJ1-1